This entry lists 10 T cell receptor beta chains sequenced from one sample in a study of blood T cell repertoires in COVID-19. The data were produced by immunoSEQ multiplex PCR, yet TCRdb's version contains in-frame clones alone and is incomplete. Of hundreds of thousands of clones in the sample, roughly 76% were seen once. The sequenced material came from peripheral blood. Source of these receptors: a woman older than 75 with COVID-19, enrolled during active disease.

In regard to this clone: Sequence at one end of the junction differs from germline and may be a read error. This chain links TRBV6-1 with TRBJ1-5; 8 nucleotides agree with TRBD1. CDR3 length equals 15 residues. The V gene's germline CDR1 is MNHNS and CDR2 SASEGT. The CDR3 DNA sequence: TGTGCCAGCAGCGAAGGGGGACAGGGCAATCAGCCCCAGCATTTT. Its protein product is CASSEGGQGNQPQHF.

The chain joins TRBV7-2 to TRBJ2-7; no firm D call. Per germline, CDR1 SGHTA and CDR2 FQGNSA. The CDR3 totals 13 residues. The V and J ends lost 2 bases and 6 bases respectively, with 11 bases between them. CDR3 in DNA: TGTGCCAGCAGCTTATCCTCTTACACCGAGCAGTACTTC. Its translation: CASSLSSYTEQYF.

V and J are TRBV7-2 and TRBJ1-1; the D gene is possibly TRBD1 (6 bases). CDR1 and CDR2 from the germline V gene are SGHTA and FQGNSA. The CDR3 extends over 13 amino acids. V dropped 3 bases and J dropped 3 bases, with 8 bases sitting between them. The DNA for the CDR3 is TGTGCCAGCAGCTTCTACAGGGACACTGAAGCTTTCTTT. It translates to CASSFYRDTEAFF.

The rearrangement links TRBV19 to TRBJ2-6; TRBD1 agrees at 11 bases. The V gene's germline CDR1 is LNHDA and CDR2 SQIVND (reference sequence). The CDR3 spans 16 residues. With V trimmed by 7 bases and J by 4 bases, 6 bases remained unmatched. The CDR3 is CASNGQGARGANVLTF. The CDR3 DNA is TGTGCCAGTAACGGACAGGGGGCGAGGGGGGCCAACGTCCTGACTTTC. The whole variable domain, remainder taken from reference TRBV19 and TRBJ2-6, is DGGITQSPKYLFRKEGQNVTLSCEQNLNHDAMYWYRQDPGQGLRLIYYSQIVNDFQKGDIAEGYSVSREKKESFPLTVTSAQKNPTAFYLCASNGQGARGANVLTFGAGSRLTVL.

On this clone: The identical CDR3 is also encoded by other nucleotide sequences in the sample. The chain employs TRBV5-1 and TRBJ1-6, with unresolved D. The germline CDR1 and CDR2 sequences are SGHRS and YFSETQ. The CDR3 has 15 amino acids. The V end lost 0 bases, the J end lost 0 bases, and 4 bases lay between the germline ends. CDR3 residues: CASSLDSSYNSPLHF. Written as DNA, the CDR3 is TGCGCCAGCAGCTTGGACAGCTCCTATAATTCACCCCTCCACTTT.

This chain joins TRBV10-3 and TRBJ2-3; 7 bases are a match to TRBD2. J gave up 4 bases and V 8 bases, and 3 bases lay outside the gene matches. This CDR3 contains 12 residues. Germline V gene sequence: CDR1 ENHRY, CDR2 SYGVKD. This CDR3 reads CAIAGRPDTQYF. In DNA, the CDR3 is TGTGCCATCGCCGGGAGGCCAGATACGCAGTATTTT.

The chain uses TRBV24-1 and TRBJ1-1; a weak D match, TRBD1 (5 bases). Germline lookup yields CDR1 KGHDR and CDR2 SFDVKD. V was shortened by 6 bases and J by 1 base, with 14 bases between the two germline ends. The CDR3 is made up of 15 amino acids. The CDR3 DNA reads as TGTGCCACCAGTTTTGCCCTAACAGGGAACACTGAAGCTTTCTTT. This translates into CATSFALTGNTEAFF.

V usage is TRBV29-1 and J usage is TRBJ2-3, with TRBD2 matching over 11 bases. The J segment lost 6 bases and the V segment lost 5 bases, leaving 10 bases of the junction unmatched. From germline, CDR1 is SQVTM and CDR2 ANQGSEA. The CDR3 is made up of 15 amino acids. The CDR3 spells CSVKKLAGVLDTQYF. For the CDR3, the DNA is TGCAGCGTTAAGAAACTAGCGGGAGTTTTGGATACGCAGTATTTT.

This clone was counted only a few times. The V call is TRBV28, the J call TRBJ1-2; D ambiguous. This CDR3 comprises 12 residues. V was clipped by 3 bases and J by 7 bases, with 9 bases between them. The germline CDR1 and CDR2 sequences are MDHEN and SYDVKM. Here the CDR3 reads CASSLSSRGYTF. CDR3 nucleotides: TGTGCCAGCAGTTTGTCGTCCCGTGGCTACACCTTC.

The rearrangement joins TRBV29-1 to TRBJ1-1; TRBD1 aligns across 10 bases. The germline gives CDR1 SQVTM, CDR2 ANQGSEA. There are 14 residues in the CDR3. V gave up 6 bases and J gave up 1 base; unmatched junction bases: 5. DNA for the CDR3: TGCAGCGTGCGGGACAGGGGAAGGAACACTGAAGCTTTCTTT. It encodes CSVRDRGRNTEAFF. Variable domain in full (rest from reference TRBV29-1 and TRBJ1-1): SAVISQKPSRDICQRGTSLTIQCQVDSQVTMMFWYRQQPGQSLTLIATANQGSEATYESGFVIDKFPISRPNLTFSTLTVSNMSPEDSSIYLCSVRDRGRNTEAFFGQGTRLTVV.